This TCR beta chain was sequenced for a study of control samples from healthy donors and cancer patients (dated by TCRdb to 2018 to 2020). CDR1 and CDR2 were assigned from the germline V gene as KGHDR and SFDVKD. Its CDR3 holds 15 amino acids, cysteine through phenylalanine. Just CDR3 DNA is preserved here, 45 bases in frame from base 1. V is pared back by 2 bases and J by 4 bases, with 13 bases lying between the germline termini. As for this clone: Its cognate antigen has yet to be identified. No base quality values were provided; no much bigger clone lies one nucleotide off.

Library creation used the immunoSEQ multiplex PCR assay. As stored in TCRdb, this immuneACCESS dataset retains in-frame rearrangements with V and J assigned. A fraction of the clones does not appear; measured against another copy, unresolved V genes explain less than half of the discrepancy, and the remainder lacks a known reason. The sample table contains 100,000 to 120,000 clones; only one count was recorded for more than 75% of them. In total, the top ten clones hold around 4% of the sample. Source material: PBMCs. The chain links TRBV24-1 with TRBJ2-5; matching of 5 bases hints at TRBD2 as the D gene. The clonotype comes from a woman in her sixties with lung cancer. The CDR3 loop reads CATSDSADSLETQYF. The DNA sequence follows: TGTGCCACCAGTGATTCCGCGGACTCGTTAGAGACCCAGTACTTC.